The entry below describes one TCR beta chain. The CDR3 runs 18 residues. Germline-derived CDR1 and CDR2 are MNHEY and SMNVEV (reference sequence). J lost 0 bases, V lost 5 bases, and 14 bases had no gene match. This record comes from a study of T cell changes during pregnancy in multiple sclerosis. Clones were sequenced by immunoSEQ multiplex PCR, and TCRdb holds only the in-frame ones, with some missing. The sample holds tens of thousands of clones, around 89% seen once. The material was peripheral blood, obtained after pregnancy. The receptor's source is a female donor in good health, enrolled as a control in a pregnancy study. The genes are TRBV27 and TRBJ1-1; TRBD1 agrees at 8 bases. The CDR3, as DNA: TGTGCCAGCAGTGGTCGACTCCTACCGGGACAGGTGAACACTGAAGCTTTCTTT. It yields the protein CASSGRLLPGQVNTEAFF.